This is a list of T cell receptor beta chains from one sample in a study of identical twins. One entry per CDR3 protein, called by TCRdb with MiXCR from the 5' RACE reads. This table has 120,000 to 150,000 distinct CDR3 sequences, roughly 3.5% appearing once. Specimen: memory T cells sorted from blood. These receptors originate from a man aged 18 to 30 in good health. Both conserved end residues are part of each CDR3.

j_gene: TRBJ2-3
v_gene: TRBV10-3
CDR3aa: CAISLAGGPTDTQYF

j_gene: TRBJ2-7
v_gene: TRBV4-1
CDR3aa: CASSQVSATVGEQYF

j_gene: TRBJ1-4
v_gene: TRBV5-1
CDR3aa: CASSLGQREKLFF

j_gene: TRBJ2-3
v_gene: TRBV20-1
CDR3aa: CSAPGLAGGESDTQYF

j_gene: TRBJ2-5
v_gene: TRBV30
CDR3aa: CAWKGRETQYF

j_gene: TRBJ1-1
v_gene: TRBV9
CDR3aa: CASSVISMNTEAFF

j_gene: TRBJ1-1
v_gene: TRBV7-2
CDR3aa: CASSLGRERGNTEAFF

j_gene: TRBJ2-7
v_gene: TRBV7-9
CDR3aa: CASSPSDEQYF

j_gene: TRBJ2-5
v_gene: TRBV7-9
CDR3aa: CASRQKQGKETQYF

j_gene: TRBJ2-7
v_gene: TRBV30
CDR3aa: CAWYRDRPYEQYF

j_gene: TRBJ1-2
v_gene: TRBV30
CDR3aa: CAWIRIVGRGYYGYTF

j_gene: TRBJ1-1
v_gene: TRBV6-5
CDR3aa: CASSYSFSCRRYTEAFF

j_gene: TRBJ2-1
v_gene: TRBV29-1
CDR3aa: CSVERRDRGVNEQFF

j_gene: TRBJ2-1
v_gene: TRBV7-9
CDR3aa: CASSPGSAGSYNEQFF

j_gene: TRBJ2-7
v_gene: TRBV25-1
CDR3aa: CASSEMRANYEQYF

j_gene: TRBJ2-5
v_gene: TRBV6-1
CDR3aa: CASTKGVGGAGETQYF